The clone carrying this T cell receptor beta chain is a singleton in its sample. The data belong to a study of blood T cell repertoires in COVID-19. Study as a whole: Collection of acute and convalescent COVID-19 samples took place in the United States, Italy and Spain. Sources were T cells, B-cell-depleted T cells, or PBMCs; the material itself was cDNA or gDNA.

Per the authors' pipeline: Amplification with reference gene primers provided the estimates of nucleated cell counts. Sequencing used immunoSEQ multiplex PCR; TCRdb keeps in-frame clones, though not all of them. V and J calls and clone size come straight from that table; D and trimming were deduced from the DNA. Seen here are around 250,000 clones, 84% observed once, and the top ten hold 8.6%. The sequencing input was peripheral blood. This clonotype originated in a human donor in a cohort sampled during active COVID-19.

The CDR3 nucleotides read TGTGCCAGCTCTCTAAGACAGGGTGGGTCCAATGAGCAGTTCTTC. It codes for CASSLRQGGSNEQFF. The chain links TRBV18 to TRBJ2-1; the match to TRBD1 covers 7 bases. Per the germline V gene, CDR1 is KGHSH and CDR2 is LQKENI. The CDR3 spans 15 residues. Trimming at V came to 6 bases and at J to 6 bases, leaving 11 bases not matched to a gene.